Shown below are 15 T cell receptor beta chains from a single sample sequenced in a study of T cells in Graves' hyperthyroidism and ophthalmopathy. The investigators amplified TCR beta CDR3 regions from RNA transcripts. The HTBI primer set drove a first-round RT-PCR of the TCR CDR3. Via MiXCR, TCRdb re-called the multiplex PCR reads, giving one row per CDR3 protein. The profile shows some 600,000 distinct CDR3 sequences, about half of them singletons. Sequencing input: peripheral blood or thyroid tissue (not recorded which). The source is a woman under 30 with Graves' hyperthyroidism.

The chain combines TRBV4-1 with TRBJ1-5; D not resolved. The V gene lost 4 bases and the J gene lost 4 bases, with 14 bases spanning the gap. Germline lookup yields CDR1 MGHRA and CDR2 YSYEKL. The CDR3 consists of 15 residues. Written as DNA, the CDR3 is TGCGCCAGCAGCCTTACAAGGACCGGGAATCAGCCCCAGCATTTT. The encoded protein is CASSLTRTGNQPQHF.

The J gene is TRBJ1-2, the V gene TRBV12-3 or TRBV12-4; D is unresolved. This CDR3 is 11 amino acids long. Trimming stripped 3 bases from V and 10 bases from J, with 9 bases between. The CDR3 is CASSLGNHYTF. CDR3 nucleotides: TGTGCCAGCAGTTTGGGCAATCACTACACCTTC.

Regarding this clonotype: A much larger clonotype is one base distant, so this may be a read error. The chain uses TRBV25-1 and TRBJ2-7; 14 nucleotides line up with TRBD2. The germline gives CDR1 MGHDK, CDR2 SYGVNS. The CDR3 length is 17 residues. The CDR3 DNA follows: TGTGCCAGCAGTGAATCGGGACTAGCGGGGGATTACTACGAGCAGTGCTTC. Translation: CASSESGLAGDYYEQCF.

This clonotype has only a few counts. This chain uses TRBV20-1 with TRBJ2-7; no clear D gene. Between the trimmed V and J ends, which lost 7 bases and 0 bases, there was a span of 10 bases. The CDR3 runs 12 residues. From germline, CDR1 is DFQATT and CDR2 SNEGSKA (reference sequence). The DNA of the CDR3 is TGCAGTGATAGGCGCAGCTCCTACGAGCAGTACTTC. It specifies CSDRRSSYEQYF.

This clonotype was counted many times. The genes are TRBV5-5 and TRBJ1-2; the match to TRBD1 covers 8 bases. The CDR3 runs to 15 residues. The trim removed 1 base at V and 5 bases at J, leaving 7 bases unmatched. Germline CDR1 is SGHKS and CDR2 is YYEKEE (reference sequence). CDR3 coding DNA: TGTGCCAGCAGCTTGACGGGGACAGGCGAGTATGGCTACACCTTC. This sequence encodes CASSLTGTGEYGYTF.

For this clonotype: The CDR3 does not end in the conserved phenylalanine or tryptophan, so this is likely a read error. The DNA is left out, because the CDR3 cannot be placed on it with certainty; the CDR3 is given as TCRdb lists it. The rearrangement joins TRBV2 to TRBJ1-2. From germline, CDR1 is SNHLY and CDR2 FYNNEI. The CDR3 length equals 8 residues, ends included. The CDR3 spells CASRLSPQ.

This clonotype was counted only a few times. V is TRBV14 and J is TRBJ1-1; no firm D call. Germline CDR1 and CDR2: SGHDN and FVKESK. The CDR3 spans 15 residues. V was clipped by 4 bases and J by 0 bases, with 12 bases between them. CDR3 bases: TGTGCCAGCAGCCCTCCACAGCTGATGAACACTGAAGCTTTCTTT. Translating gives CASSPPQLMNTEAFF.

The rearrangement links TRBV12-3 or TRBV12-4 to TRBJ1-5; no reliable D call. The CDR3 is 15 residues long. The ends were cut back, 2 bases at V and 1 base at J, with 9 bases in the middle. The CDR3 here is CASSLSYSSNQPQHF. DNA of the CDR3: TGTGCCAGCAGTTTATCATACAGCAGCAATCAGCCCCAGCATTTT.

Concerning this clonotype: With a much larger clone just one base away, this may be a read error. This chain connects TRBV11-2 to TRBJ1-1, with no clear D. V was pared by 5 bases and J by 0 bases, with 7 bases between. The germline V gene has CDR1 SGHAT and CDR2 FQNNGV. The CDR3 is made up of 13 amino acids. The CDR3 DNA sequence: TGTGCCAGCAGCAACAGCATGAACACTGAAGCTTTCTTT. This sequence encodes CASSNSMNTEAFF.

The CDR3 DNA is TGTGCCAGCAGACCAGGACTTTGGAACACTGAAGCTTTCTTT. Protein: CASRPGLWNTEAFF. The J gene is TRBJ1-1, the V gene TRBV10-3; no definite D call. Germline V gene sequence: CDR1 ENHRY, CDR2 SYGVKD. The ends were cut back, 10 bases at V and 1 base at J, with 16 bases in the middle. This CDR3 spans 14 amino acids.

This clonotype was seen a handful of times. The chain employs TRBV7-3 and TRBJ2-5; D not certain. The CDR3 length is 8 residues. CDR1 is SGHTA and CDR2 is FQGTGA in the germline V gene. The V gene lost 7 bases and the J gene lost 9 bases, with 3 bases spanning the gap. CDR3 region: CASKPQYF. The CDR3 DNA is TGTGCCAGCAAGCCCCAGTACTTC. The full variable domain, in which reference TRBV7-3 and TRBJ2-5 provide the parts outside the CDR3, is GAGVSQTPSNKVTEKGKYVELRCDPISGHTALYWYRQSLGQGPEFLIYFQGTGAADDSGLPNDRFFAVRPEGSVSTLKIQRTERGDSAVYLCASKPQYFGPGTRLLVL.

The genes are TRBV9 and TRBJ2-5; D gene unclear. The germline V and J ends were trimmed by 4 bases and 1 base, with 11 bases remaining between them. This CDR3 has 14 amino acids. The germline V gene encodes CDR1 SGDLS and CDR2 YYNGEE. For the CDR3, the DNA is TGTGCCAGCAGCCAAGATGCAGGCCAAGAGACCCAGTACTTC. Translation gives CASSQDAGQETQYF.

At least ten counts were recorded for this clonotype. The genes are TRBV24-1 and TRBJ2-5; D assignment may be TRBD1 or TRBD2 (5 bases each). With 4 bases removed from V and 5 bases from J, the gap between germline ends came to 16 bases. The CDR3 runs to 15 residues. Per germline, CDR1 KGHDR and CDR2 SFDVKD. The CDR3, as DNA: TGTGCCACCAGTGAGCCGGGACCCTATCGGGAGACCCAGTACTTC. Translated: CATSEPGPYRETQYF.

There are many counts of this clonotype. The J gene is TRBJ2-7, the V gene TRBV19, with D perhaps TRBD2 (6 bases). Germline V gene sequence: CDR1 LNHDA, CDR2 SQIVND (reference sequence). The CDR3 has 14 amino acids. Trimming left V 3 bases short and J 3 bases short, with 12 bases between. CDR3 region: CASSIGTLGYEQYF. DNA of the CDR3: TGTGCCAGTAGTATTGGGACTTTGGGCTACGAGCAGTACTTC.

The chain couples TRBV15 to TRBJ1-5; the D is unclear. Germline assignment: CDR1 LNHNV and CDR2 YYDKDF (reference sequence). The CDR3 runs 14 residues. V was trimmed by 3 bases and J by 2 bases, leaving 8 bases between them. The DNA of the CDR3 is TGTGCCACCAGCAGTGTGATGGGCAATCAGCCCCAGCATTTT. Its translation is CATSSVMGNQPQHF.